This paragraph reports one TCR beta chain. Its antigen remains unidentified. This sample is drawn from a study of T cell responses to AZD1222 COVID-19 vaccine. Notes on the study in general: Two doses of AZD1222 preceded a rise in Spike-specific TCR breadth and depth. All repertoire sampling was performed exclusively after the peak T cell response. Close to half of spike-specific TCRs reportedly recognize unmutated variant regions.

The CDR3 contains 12 residues. V shed 5 bases and J shed 4 bases, with 9 bases lying between them. Sequencing was performed with immunoSEQ multiplex PCR; in TCRdb, only in-frame clones are kept and a portion is missing. The sample has under 85,000 clones; 87% are singletons. The TCR originated in an adult in good health. V is TRBV12-3 or TRBV12-4 and J is TRBJ2-7; possible D gene TRBD1, 5 bases. Material: peripheral blood, obtained on day 0 of AZD1222 vaccination. The CDR3 nucleotides are TGTGCCAGCAGTAGGGGTAGGTACGAGCAGTACTTC. It yields the protein CASSRGRYEQYF.